This TCR beta chain appears in the sequencing data of a study of read filtering for tumor transcriptome and immune sequencing (dated by TCRdb to the early 2020s). At the level of the whole study: The cohort had 17 male and 14 female patients with a mean age of roughly 66 years, ranging from roughly 45 to 80. Under revised international staging, 8 patients fell into R-ISS I, 15 or so into R-ISS II and 7 into R-ISS III. Whole-transcriptome libraries were prepared with the TruSeq RNA Access Library Prep Kit after DNase treatment. TCR-region mapped reads per sample ranged from about 4.05 to 10.27 million with IR-seq versus only roughly 75 to 1,300 with RNA-seq. TCR repertoires obtained by targeted immune repertoire sequencing and by bulk whole-transcriptome sequencing performed on the same bone marrow samples were compared. A main aim was a read-filtering strategy for immune repertoire data, specifically whether clonotypes supported by a single read should be removed.

Results the study describes overall, beyond this receptor: Rather than purified T cells, the sorted CD138-negative fraction was a mixed bone marrow immune population. Clonotypes were captured by IR-seq at much higher depth and more reliably than by RNA-seq, and smaller IR-seq throughput was sufficient for identification of most shared clonotypes. When single-read clonotypes were removed, the proportions of shared clonotypes in IR-seq and RNA-seq correlated more strongly. In IR-seq, roughly four fifths of clonotypes but approximately 3.6% of total reads were represented by single-read clonotypes, whereas in RNA-seq, roughly three quarters of clonotypes and approximately 45% of reads were represented by single-read clonotypes.

Every patient had bone marrow sampled at the time of active disease. Isolation of bone marrow mononuclear cells was performed by Ficoll-Hypaque density gradient centrifugation. To remove myeloma plasma cells, the cells were labeled with CD138 magnetic microbeads on a MACS separator, and CD138-negative cells were then collected by negative selection. The purity of the isolated cells was checked by flow cytometry with CD138 antibodies on an Attune NxT. Total RNA was extracted with TRIzol reagent and quantified with a NanoDrop spectrophotometer. For each patient, paired RNA-seq and IR-seq were run on the CD138-negative bone marrow sample from that patient. Notes on this clonotype: Its antigen is currently not known. The input lacks base qualities; no much larger clone sits a single base away.

The Immunoverse kit was used to build TCR libraries from around 420 ng RNA, with molecular barcoded adaptors covering alpha/delta and beta/gamma chains. TCR library preparation used the same RNA that went into transcriptome sequencing. An Illumina HiSeq 4000 with 2 x 150 cycles was used to sequence the TCR libraries. Processing in the source paper ran as follows. With MiXCR, TCR reads were aligned to human V, D, J and C references and assembled into CDR3 clonotypes, with quality filtering and error correction included. Clonotype counts and gene usage diversity were analyzed with the tcR package in R. For inspection of raw mapping reads, RNA-seq reads were mapped by STAR aligner version 2.5.3a onto GRCh37 of the human genome. To test how sequencing depth affected the clonotypes detected, IR-seq fastq files were randomly downsampled with Seqtk 1.3. TCRdb took the public reads, trimmed them with fastp at Q25, ran MiXCR for clone calling and kept in-frame beta chains. Every distinct CDR3 protein forms one entry, paired with its most common genes and DNA. The V and J calls here are based on TCRdb, not the publication. Across this sample there are some 80,000 distinct CDR3 sequences, with 12% seen only once. The ten top clones hold 14% to 15% of the sample.

CDR3 length: 15 amino acids, cysteine to phenylalanine. The only DNA kept is the CDR3, 45 bases in frame from the first base. Per the germline V gene (reference sequence), MNHEY is the CDR1 and SMNVEV is the CDR2. V loses 5 bases at its end and J loses 4 bases; junction bases beyond the gene matches: 8. Specimen: a population of CD138-negative cells sorted from bone marrow. This sample's cell subset or site label indicates: bone marrow mononuclear cells depleted of CD138+ plasma/myeloma cells by negative magnetic selection. The V and J genes are TRBV27 and TRBJ1-2, and 9 junctional nucleotides match TRBD1. The source of this sequence is a donor aged 40 or over with multiple myeloma. The DNA sequence is given as TGTGCCAGCAGTCTGCGCACAGGGGGCGGCTATGGCTACACCTTC. Translation gives CASSLRTGGGYGYTF.